The 15 T cell receptor beta chains listed next were all sequenced from one sample in a study of shared clonotypes between healthy human individuals. Clones were sequenced by immunoSEQ multiplex PCR, and TCRdb holds only the in-frame ones, with some missing. This sample yields some 2,000,000 clones, of which 90% to 97% are seen a single time; around 0.13% belongs to the top ten. Specimen: naive CD4+ T cells sorted from blood. Specified subset: CD45RA+ positively selected. These receptors were obtained from a man aged 18-30 years in good health.

This sequence joins TRBV4-3 and TRBJ2-7; D possibly corresponds to TRBD1 (6 bases). CDR3 size: 14 residues. CDR1 LGHNA and CDR2 YSLEER come from the germline V gene. V was trimmed by 6 bases and J by 0 bases, leaving 12 bases between them. For the CDR3, the DNA is TGCGCCAGCAGTCAGGGGAGAGCCTCCTACGAGCAGTACTTC. Protein sequence: CASSQGRASYEQYF.

The chain uses TRBV28 and TRBJ1-4; D not certain. V was shortened by 7 bases and J by 6 bases, with 18 bases between the two germline ends. Germline V gene sequence: CDR1 MDHEN, CDR2 SYDVKM. This CDR3 comprises 15 residues. The CDR3 reads CASKESAAGHEKLFF. Here the CDR3 DNA reads TGTGCCAGCAAGGAATCGGCAGCCGGTCATGAAAAACTGTTTTTT.

The chain employs TRBV9 and TRBJ2-2; D tentatively fits TRBD1 or TRBD2 (5 bases each). V shed 3 bases and J shed 6 bases, with 9 bases lying between them. Germline V lookup: CDR1 SGDLS, CDR2 YYNGEE. The CDR3 totals 13 residues. CDR3 loop: CASSGLGAGELFF. In nucleotides, the CDR3 is TGTGCCAGCAGCGGATTGGGGGCCGGGGAGCTGTTTTTT.

Worth noting for this clone: The sample holds other DNA sequences that translate to the same CDR3. This chain links TRBV7-9 with TRBJ2-3; D is undetermined. The CDR3 covers 13 residues. V lost 3 bases to trimming and J lost 0 bases, with 4 bases between them. Germline values: CDR1 SEHNR, CDR2 FQNEAQ (reference sequence). The CDR3, as DNA: TGTGCCAGCAGCTTTCAGAGCACAGATACGCAGTATTTT. Amino acids: CASSFQSTDTQYF.

The V call is TRBV6-5, the J call TRBJ1-2; 7 nucleotides line up with TRBD1. V lost 5 bases, J lost 0 bases, and 6 bases stayed unmatched. The CDR3 runs to 15 residues. CDR1 and CDR2 (germline): MNHEY, SVGAGI. In DNA form, the CDR3 reads TGTGCCAGCAGTCGAGGGGGCCCCTCTAACTATGGCTACACCTTC. It yields the protein CASSRGGPSNYGYTF.

The chain has TRBV18 and TRBJ2-3, with 7 bases lining up with TRBD2. This CDR3 is built from 15 residues. Trimming cost V 4 bases and J 5 bases; bases outside gene matches: 9. The germline gives CDR1 KGHSH, CDR2 LQKENI. CDR3 in DNA: TGTGCCAGCTCACTCCGACTAGCTTGGAAAGATACGCAGTATTTT. This translates into CASSLRLAWKDTQYF.

The rearrangement joins TRBV5-6 to TRBJ1-4; possible D gene TRBD1, 5 bases. CDR3 size: 15 residues. V lost 4 bases, J lost 7 bases, and 17 bases lay in between. Germline V gene sequence: CDR1 SGHDT, CDR2 YYEEEE. CDR3: CASSDPGSNLEKLFF. CDR3 nucleotides: TGTGCCAGCAGCGATCCAGGGAGCAACCTTGAAAAACTGTTTTTT.

The V gene is TRBV2, the J gene TRBJ2-1; 9 bases match TRBD1. With V trimmed by 6 bases and J by 2 bases, 8 bases remained unmatched. Looked up from germline, CDR1 is SNHLY and CDR2 is FYNNEI. There are 16 residues in the CDR3. For the CDR3, the DNA is TGTGCCAGCAGGGAACAGGGGGCTAACGCCTACAATGAGCAGTTCTTC. It codes for CASREQGANAYNEQFF. Full variable domain (missing parts from reference TRBV2 and TRBJ2-1): EPEVTQTPSHQVTQMGQEVILRCVPISNHLYFYWYRQILGQKVEFLVSFYNNEISEKSEIFDDQFSVERPDGSNFTLKIRSTKLEDSAMYFCASREQGANAYNEQFFGPGTRLTVL.

This clone is a singleton in its sample. The genes are TRBV18 and TRBJ2-3, with D unclear. V lost 1 base and J lost 3, with 5 bases in between. Germline V CDR1 and CDR2: KGHSH, LQKENI. The CDR3 loop spans 13 amino acids. Here the CDR3 DNA reads TGTGCCAGCTCACCACTGGGAACAGATACGCAGTATTTT. Encoded protein: CASSPLGTDTQYF.

This clone was detected only once. CDR3 sequence: CASSLGTSGRGRNEQFF. CDR3 coding DNA: TGTGCCAGCAGCCTTGGGACTAGCGGGAGGGGTCGGAATGAGCAGTTCTTC. The chain carries TRBV7-9 and TRBJ2-1, with 16 bases lining up with TRBD2. The CDR3 length is 17 residues. The germline V gene encodes CDR1 SEHNR and CDR2 FQNEAQ (reference sequence). V dropped 5 bases and J dropped 7; count of bases not matched to a gene: 8.

This chain uses TRBV2 with TRBJ2-5, with 11 bases fitting TRBD1. The CDR3 length is 14 residues. V gave up 3 bases and J gave up 5 bases; unmatched junction bases: 2. The germline gives CDR1 SNHLY, CDR2 FYNNEI. For the CDR3, the DNA is TGTGCCAGCAGTGAGTGGACAGGGGGCGAGACCCAGTACTTC. Protein product: CASSEWTGGETQYF.

The chain is built from TRBV6-5 and TRBJ2-7, with D possibly TRBD1 on 6 matching bases. The CDR3 is made up of 15 amino acids. The V end lost 5 bases, the J end lost 3 bases, and 17 bases lay between the germline ends. Per germline, CDR1 MNHEY and CDR2 SVGAGI. CDR3 sequence reads: CASSPYRTAYYEQYF. The CDR3 DNA sequence: TGTGCCAGCAGTCCGTACCGGACAGCATACTACGAGCAGTACTTC.

V is TRBV6-5 and J is TRBJ2-1; TRBD2 aligns across 7 bases. The CDR3 is 12 amino acids. Germline V CDR1 and CDR2: MNHEY, SVGAGI. Trimming cost V 8 bases and J 7 bases; bases outside gene matches: 5. The CDR3 loop is CASGRAANEQFF. The CDR3 coding sequence is TGTGCCAGCGGGAGGGCCGCAAATGAGCAGTTCTTC.

The chain links TRBV6-1 to TRBJ2-2; a weak D match, TRBD2 (7 bases). The CDR3 is 15 residues long. V was clipped by 7 bases and J by 6 bases, with 18 bases between them. Germline V lookup: CDR1 MNHNS, CDR2 SASEGT. The CDR3 is CASTPTGGVPGELFF. For the CDR3, the DNA is TGTGCCAGCACCCCCACGGGGGGCGTTCCCGGGGAGCTGTTTTTT.

J is TRBJ2-1 and V is TRBV5-1; weak D call: TRBD1 (5 bases). The CDR3 consists of 16 residues. Germline values: CDR1 SGHRS, CDR2 YFSETQ. The germline V and J ends were trimmed by 5 bases and 3 bases, with 18 bases remaining between them. The CDR3: CASSLSGPPSYNEQFF. As DNA, the CDR3 is TGCGCCAGCAGTTTATCAGGGCCCCCGAGCTACAATGAGCAGTTCTTC.